One TCR beta chain is described in this entry. Antigen unknown. This sample stems from a study of T cell responses to AZD1222 COVID-19 vaccine. Overall study findings and caveats: The donors showed a predominance of white British ancestry and of females, with possible underestimation of clonal diversity. It was only after the peak T cell response that any repertoires were sampled.

The data were produced by immunoSEQ multiplex PCR, yet TCRdb's version contains in-frame clones alone and is incomplete. The sample lists under 150,000 clones, more than 85% occurring once. CDR3 length equals 14 residues. The V gene lost 7 bases and the J gene lost 4 bases, with 16 bases spanning the gap. The V gene's germline CDR1 is SNHLY and CDR2 FYNNEI. The sequence was collected from an adult who received the AZD1222 COVID-19 vaccine. This sample comprised peripheral blood, obtained 28 days after the second AZD1222 dose. V usage is TRBV2 and J usage is TRBJ1-2; possible D gene TRBD1, 5 bases. CDR3 region: CASTDSTALYGYTF. The CDR3, as DNA: TGTGCCAGCACGGACTCGACAGCTCTCTATGGCTACACCTTC. Supplemented by reference TRBV2 and TRBJ1-2, the full variable domain reads EPEVTQTPSHQVTQMGQEVILRCVPISNHLYFYWYRQILGQKVEFLVSFYNNEISEKSEIFDDQFSVERPDGSNFTLKIRSTKLEDSAMYFCASTDSTALYGYTFGSGTRLTVV.